This entry is about one T cell receptor (beta chain). The CDR3 contains 15 residues. V lost 4 bases and J 7 bases, leaving 20 bases between the germline ends. Per the germline V gene, CDR1 is SGDLS and CDR2 is YYNGEE. The data derive from a study of blood T cell repertoires in COVID-19. Study-wide background: T cells, B-cell-depleted T cells, or PBMCs provided the cDNA or gDNA that served as material.

Here immunoSEQ multiplex PCR was the method, and the copy in TCRdb shows in-frame clones only, minus some. In the table there are 130,000 to 150,000 clones, over 70% of which are singletons. The source of this sequence is a woman aged 55-69 years with acute or convalescent COVID-19. The sequenced sample was peripheral blood. The rearrangement uses TRBV9 and TRBJ1-2; tentative D call: TRBD1 (5 bases). Written as DNA, the CDR3 is TGTGCCAGCAGCTTACTTAGGGAGGACACCAGTGGCTACACCTTC. It is translated as CASSLLREDTSGYTF.